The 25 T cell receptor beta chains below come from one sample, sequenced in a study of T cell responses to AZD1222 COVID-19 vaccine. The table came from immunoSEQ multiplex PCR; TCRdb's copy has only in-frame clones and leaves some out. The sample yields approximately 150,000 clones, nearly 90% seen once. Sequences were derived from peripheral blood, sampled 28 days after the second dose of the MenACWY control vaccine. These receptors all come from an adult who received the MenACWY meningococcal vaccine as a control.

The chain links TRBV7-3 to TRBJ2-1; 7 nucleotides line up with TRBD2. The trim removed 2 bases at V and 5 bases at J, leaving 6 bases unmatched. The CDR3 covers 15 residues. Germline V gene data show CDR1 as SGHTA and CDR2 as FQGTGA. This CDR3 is CASSLLTGGDNEQFF. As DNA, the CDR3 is TGTGCCAGCAGCTTATTAACGGGGGGAGACAATGAGCAGTTCTTC.

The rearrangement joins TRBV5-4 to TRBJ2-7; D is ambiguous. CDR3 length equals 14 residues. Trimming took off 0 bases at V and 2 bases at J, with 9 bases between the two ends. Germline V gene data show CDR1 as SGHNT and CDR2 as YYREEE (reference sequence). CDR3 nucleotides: TGTGCCAGCAGCTTGGATGGTCAGACCTACGAGCAGTACTTC. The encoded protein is CASSLDGQTYEQYF.

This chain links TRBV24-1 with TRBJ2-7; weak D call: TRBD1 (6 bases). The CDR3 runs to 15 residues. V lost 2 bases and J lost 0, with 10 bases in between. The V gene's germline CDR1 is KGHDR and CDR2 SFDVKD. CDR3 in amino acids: CATSDSTGPSYEQYF. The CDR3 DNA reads TGTGCCACCAGTGATTCGACAGGTCCCTCCTACGAGCAGTACTTC.

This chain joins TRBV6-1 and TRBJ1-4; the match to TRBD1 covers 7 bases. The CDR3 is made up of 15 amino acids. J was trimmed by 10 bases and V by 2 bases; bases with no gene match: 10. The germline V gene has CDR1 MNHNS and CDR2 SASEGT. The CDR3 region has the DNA TGTGCCAGCAGTGAATGGGATACAGGGGTAGTAAAACTGTTTTTT. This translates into CASSEWDTGVVKLFF.

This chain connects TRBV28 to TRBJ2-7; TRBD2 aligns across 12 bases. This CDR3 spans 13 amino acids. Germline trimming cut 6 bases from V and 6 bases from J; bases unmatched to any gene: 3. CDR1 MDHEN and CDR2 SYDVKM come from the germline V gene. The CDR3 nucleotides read TGTGCCAGCAGGGCGACTAGCGGGGGCGAGCAGTACTTC. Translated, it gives CASRATSGGEQYF.

The CDR3 nucleotides read TGTGCCAGTAGTAACAGAGCGGGGGATACGCAGTATTTT. Translated, it gives CASSNRAGDTQYF. V usage is TRBV19 and J usage is TRBJ2-3; 7 bases match TRBD2. V gave up 4 bases and J gave up 6 bases; unmatched junction bases: 4. Germline-derived CDR1 and CDR2 are LNHDA and SQIVND (reference sequence). The CDR3 contains 13 residues.

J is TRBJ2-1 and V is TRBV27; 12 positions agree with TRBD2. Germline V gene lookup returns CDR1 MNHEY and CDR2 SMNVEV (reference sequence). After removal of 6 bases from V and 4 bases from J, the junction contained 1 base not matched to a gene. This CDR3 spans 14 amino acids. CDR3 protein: CASRLAGGYNEQFF. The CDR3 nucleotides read TGTGCCAGCAGACTAGCGGGGGGATACAATGAGCAGTTCTTC.

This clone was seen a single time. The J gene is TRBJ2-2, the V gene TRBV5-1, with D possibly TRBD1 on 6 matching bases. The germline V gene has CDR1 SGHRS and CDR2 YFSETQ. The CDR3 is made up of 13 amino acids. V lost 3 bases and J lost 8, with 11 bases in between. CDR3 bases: TGCGCCAGCAGCTCGCTCAGGGGAGGGGAGCTGTTTTTT. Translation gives CASSSLRGGELFF.

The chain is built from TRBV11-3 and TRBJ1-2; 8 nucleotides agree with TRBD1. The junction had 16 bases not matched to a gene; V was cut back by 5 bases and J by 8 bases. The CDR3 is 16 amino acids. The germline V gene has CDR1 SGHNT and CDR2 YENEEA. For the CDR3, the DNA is TGTGCCAGCAGCCAAGGGGCAGGGGGCGTCATTGCGGGCTACACCTTC. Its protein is CASSQGAGGVIAGYTF. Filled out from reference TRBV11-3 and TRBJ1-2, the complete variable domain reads EAGVVQSPRYKIIEKKQPVAFWCNPISGHNTLYWYLQNLGQGPELLIRYENEEAVDDSQLPKDRFSAERLKGVDSTLKIQPAELGDSAVYLCASSQGAGGVIAGYTFGSGTRLTVV.

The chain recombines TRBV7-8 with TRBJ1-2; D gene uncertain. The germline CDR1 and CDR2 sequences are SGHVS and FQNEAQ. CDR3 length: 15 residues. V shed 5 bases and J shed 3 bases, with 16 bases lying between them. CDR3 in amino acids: CASSPPPLSHYGYTF. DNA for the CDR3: TGTGCCAGCAGCCCCCCCCCTCTTAGCCACTATGGCTACACCTTC.

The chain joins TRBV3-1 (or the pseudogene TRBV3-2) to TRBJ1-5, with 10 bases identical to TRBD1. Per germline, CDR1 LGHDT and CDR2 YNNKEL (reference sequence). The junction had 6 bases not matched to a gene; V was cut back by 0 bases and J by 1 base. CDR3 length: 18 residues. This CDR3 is CASSQDLGTGVSNQPQHF. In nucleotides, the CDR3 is TGTGCCAGCAGCCAAGATTTAGGGACAGGGGTAAGCAATCAGCCCCAGCATTTT.

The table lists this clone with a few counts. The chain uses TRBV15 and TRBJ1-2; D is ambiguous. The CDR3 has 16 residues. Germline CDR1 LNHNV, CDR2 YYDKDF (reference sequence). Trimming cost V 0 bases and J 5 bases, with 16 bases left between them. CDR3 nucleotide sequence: TGTGCCACCAGCAGAGATCAGTCCGTTGACCTATATGGCTACACCTTC. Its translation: CATSRDQSVDLYGYTF. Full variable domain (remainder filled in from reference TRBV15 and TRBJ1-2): DAMVIQNPRYQVTQFGKPVTLSCSQTLNHNVMYWYQQKSSQAPKLLFHYYDKDFNNEADTPDNFQSRRPNTSFCFLDIRSPGLGDTAMYLCATSRDQSVDLYGYTFGSGTRLTVV.

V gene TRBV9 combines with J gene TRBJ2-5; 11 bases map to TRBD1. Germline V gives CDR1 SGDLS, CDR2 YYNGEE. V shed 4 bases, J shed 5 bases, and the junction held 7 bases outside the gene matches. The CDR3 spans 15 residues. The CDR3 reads CASSPGQGVFETQYF. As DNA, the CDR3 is TGTGCCAGCAGCCCGGGACAGGGGGTTTTTGAGACCCAGTACTTC.

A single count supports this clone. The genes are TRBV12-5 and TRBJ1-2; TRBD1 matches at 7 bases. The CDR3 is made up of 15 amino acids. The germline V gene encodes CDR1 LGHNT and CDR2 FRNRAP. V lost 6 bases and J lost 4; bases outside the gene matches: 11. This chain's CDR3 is CASGATGTASYGYTF. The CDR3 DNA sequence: TGTGCTAGTGGGGCCACCGGGACAGCAAGCTATGGCTACACCTTC.

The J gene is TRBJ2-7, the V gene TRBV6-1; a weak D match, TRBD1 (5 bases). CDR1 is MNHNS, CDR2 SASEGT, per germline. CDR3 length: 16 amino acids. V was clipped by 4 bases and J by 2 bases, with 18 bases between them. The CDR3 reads CASSGTETATTYEQYF. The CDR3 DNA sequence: TGTGCCAGCAGTGGCACTGAGACAGCTACCACCTACGAGCAGTACTTC.

CDR3 amino acids: CASSQSFRDGNSPLHF. Here the CDR3 DNA reads TGTGCCAGCTCACAAAGCTTCCGGGACGGTAATTCACCCCTCCACTTT. The chain recombines TRBV18 with TRBJ1-6; possible D gene TRBD1, 5 bases. There are 16 residues in the CDR3. Germline assignment: CDR1 KGHSH and CDR2 LQKENI. V was clipped by 4 bases and J by 6 bases, with 16 bases between them.

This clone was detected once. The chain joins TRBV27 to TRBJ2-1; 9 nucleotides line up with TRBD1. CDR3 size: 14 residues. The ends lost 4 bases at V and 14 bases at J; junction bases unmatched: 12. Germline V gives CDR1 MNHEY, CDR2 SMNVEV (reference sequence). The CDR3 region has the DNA TGTGCCAGCAGTTCGTCTGGACAGGGGCCAGTAAAGTTCTTC. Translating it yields CASSSSGQGPVKFF.

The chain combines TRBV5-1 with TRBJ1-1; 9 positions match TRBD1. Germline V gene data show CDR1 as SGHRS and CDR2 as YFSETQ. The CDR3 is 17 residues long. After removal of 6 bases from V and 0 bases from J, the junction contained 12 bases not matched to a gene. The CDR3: CASIPGQGLTLNTEAFF. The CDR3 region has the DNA TGCGCCAGCATCCCCGGACAGGGGTTAACTTTGAACACTGAAGCTTTCTTT.

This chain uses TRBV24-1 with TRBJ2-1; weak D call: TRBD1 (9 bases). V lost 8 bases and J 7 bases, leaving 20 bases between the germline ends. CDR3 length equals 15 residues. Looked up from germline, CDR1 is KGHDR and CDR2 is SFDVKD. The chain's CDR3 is CATTSGGTGKNEQFF. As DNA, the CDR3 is TGTGCCACCACATCGGGGGGGACAGGGAAGAATGAGCAGTTCTTC.

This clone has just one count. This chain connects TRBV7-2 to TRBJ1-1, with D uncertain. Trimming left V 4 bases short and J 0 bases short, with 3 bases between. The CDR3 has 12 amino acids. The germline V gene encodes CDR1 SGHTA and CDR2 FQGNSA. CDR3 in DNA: TGTGCCAGCAGCTATCTGAACACTGAAGCTTTCTTT. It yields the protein CASSYLNTEAFF.

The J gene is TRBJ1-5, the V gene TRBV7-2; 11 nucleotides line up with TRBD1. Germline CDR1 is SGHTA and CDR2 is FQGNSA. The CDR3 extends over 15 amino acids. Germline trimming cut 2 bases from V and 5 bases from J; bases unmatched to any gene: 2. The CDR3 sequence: CASSLRTGGDQPQHF. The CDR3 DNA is TGTGCCAGCAGCTTAAGGACAGGGGGCGATCAGCCCCAGCATTTT.

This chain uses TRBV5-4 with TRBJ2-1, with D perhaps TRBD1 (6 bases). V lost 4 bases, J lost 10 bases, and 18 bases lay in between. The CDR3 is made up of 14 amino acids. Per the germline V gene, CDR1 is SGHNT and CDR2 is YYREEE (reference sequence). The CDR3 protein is CASSTRDIPGEQFF. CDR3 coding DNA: TGTGCCAGCAGCACCCGGGACATCCCGGGGGAGCAGTTCTTC.

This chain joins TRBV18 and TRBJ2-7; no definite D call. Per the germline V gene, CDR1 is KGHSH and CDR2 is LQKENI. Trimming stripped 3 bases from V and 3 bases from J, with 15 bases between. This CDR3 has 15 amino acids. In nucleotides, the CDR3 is TGTGCCAGCTCACCGGGATCTGATATTAACTACGAGCAGTACTTC. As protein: CASSPGSDINYEQYF. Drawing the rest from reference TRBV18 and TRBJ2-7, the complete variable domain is NAGVMQNPRHLVRRRGQEARLRCSPMKGHSHVYWYRQLPEEGLKFMVYLQKENIIDESGMPKERFSAEFPKEGPSILRIQQVVRGDSAAYFCASSPGSDINYEQYFGPGTRLTVT.

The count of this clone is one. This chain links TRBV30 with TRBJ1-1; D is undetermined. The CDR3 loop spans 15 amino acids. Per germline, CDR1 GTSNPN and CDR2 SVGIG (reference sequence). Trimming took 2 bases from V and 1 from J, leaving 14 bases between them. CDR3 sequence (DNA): TGTGCCTGGAGTTTCGACGTCACCCCGAACACTGAAGCTTTCTTT. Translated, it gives CAWSFDVTPNTEAFF.

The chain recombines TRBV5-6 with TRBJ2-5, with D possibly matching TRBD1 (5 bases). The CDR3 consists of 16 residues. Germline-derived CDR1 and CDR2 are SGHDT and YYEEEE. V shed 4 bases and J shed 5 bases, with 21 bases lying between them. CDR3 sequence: CASSRRQGLIGETQYF. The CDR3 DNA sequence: TGTGCCAGCAGCCGACGCCAGGGCCTGATTGGGGAGACCCAGTACTTC.